One T cell receptor (beta chain) is described in this entry. No antigen is known for it. V was clipped by 0 bases and J by 5 bases, with 22 bases between them. CDR1 and CDR2 (germline): MGHRA, YSYEKL. This CDR3 spans 18 amino acids. Each case's diagnosis was confirmed by two pathologists on H&E. This sample was taken from a study of immune evolution from preneoplasia to lung adenocarcinoma. Study-level background: HLA loss of heterozygosity: 6% to 7.5% AIS, around 16% MIA, around 33% ADC, none AAH. Study-level points and caveats: T cell clonality was higher in KRAS-mutant than EGFR-mutant or wild-type nodules. Top clone share appeared to fall from AAH through AIS, MIA, adenocarcinoma.

The repertoire was sequenced with immunoSEQ multiplex PCR; TCRdb's copy has only in-frame clones and lacks some. The sample carries about 3,200 clones, about 75% recorded once. The chain carries TRBV4-1 and TRBJ1-2; a possible D gene is TRBD1 (6 bases). Sequencing input: FFPE lung adenocarcinoma in situ tissue. This clonotype was sampled from a person aged 55-80 years with lung adenocarcinoma. The CDR3 sequence is CASSQDWDTQTTTYGYTF. CDR3 sequence (DNA): TGCGCCAGCAGCCAAGACTGGGACACCCAAACTACTACTTATGGCTACACCTTC.